Shown below are 6 T cell receptor beta chains from a single sample sequenced in a study of control samples from healthy donors and cancer patients. Sequencing was performed with immunoSEQ multiplex PCR; in TCRdb, only in-frame clones are kept and a portion is missing. Among 180,000 or so clones listed, roughly 91% were seen once. The sequencing sample was made of blood. The source of these receptors is a woman under 40 in good health.

This rearrangement joins TRBV15 to TRBJ2-7; 9 nucleotides line up with TRBD1. The germline V gene has CDR1 LNHNV and CDR2 YYDKDF (reference sequence). Germline trimming cut 0 bases from V and 2 bases from J; bases unmatched to any gene: 8. There are 17 residues in the CDR3. The CDR3 protein is CATSRDRRTGDPYEQYF. For the CDR3, the DNA is TGTGCCACCAGCAGAGATCGACGGACAGGGGATCCCTACGAGCAGTACTTC.

The J gene is TRBJ2-7, the V gene TRBV6-6, with 10 bases fitting TRBD1. This CDR3 has 12 amino acids. Germline lookup yields CDR1 MNHNY and CDR2 SVGAGI (reference sequence). J was trimmed by 7 bases and V by 10 bases; bases with no gene match: 7. In nucleotides, the CDR3 is TGTGCCACCCGGACAGGGGGGAGGGAGCAGTACTTC. Protein: CATRTGGREQYF.

The chain employs TRBV5-1 and TRBJ2-1; D possibly matches TRBD1 or TRBD2 (5 bases each). Germline V gene data show CDR1 as SGHRS and CDR2 as YFSETQ. This CDR3 is 13 amino acids long. V was shortened by 4 bases and J by 4 bases, with 9 bases between the two germline ends. The DNA of the CDR3 is TGCGCCAGCAGCGGGGGACGGTACAATGAGCAGTTCTTC. Protein product: CASSGGRYNEQFF.

The gene calls are TRBV6-5 and TRBJ1-4; 9 bases align to TRBD1. The ends lost 1 base at V and 7 bases at J; junction bases unmatched: 7. Per the germline V gene, CDR1 is MNHEY and CDR2 is SVGAGI. This CDR3 is built from 16 residues. DNA for the CDR3: TGTGCCAGCAGTTACTTCTCGACAGGGGGGATTGAAAAACTGTTTTTT. It yields the protein CASSYFSTGGIEKLFF.

The chain links TRBV3-1 (or the pseudogene TRBV3-2) to TRBJ2-1; 7 bases are a match to TRBD1. J was trimmed by 12 bases and V by 1 base; bases with no gene match: 6. Per germline, CDR1 LGHDT and CDR2 YNNKEL (reference sequence). The CDR3 spans 13 residues. In DNA form, the CDR3 reads TGTGCCAGCAGCCAAGGACAGGGCGGACTGCAGTTCTTC. Translated, it gives CASSQGQGGLQFF.

This chain links TRBV3-1 (or the pseudogene TRBV3-2) with TRBJ1-6; 7 bases align to TRBD1. Germline V gene lookup returns CDR1 LGHDT and CDR2 YNNKEL (reference sequence). Trimming took 3 bases from V and 6 from J; bases not matched to a gene: 8. The CDR3 is made up of 16 amino acids. This chain's CDR3 is CASSHPSGQLNSPLHF. CDR3 DNA sequence: TGTGCCAGCAGCCACCCCTCGGGACAGCTTAATTCACCCCTCCACTTT.